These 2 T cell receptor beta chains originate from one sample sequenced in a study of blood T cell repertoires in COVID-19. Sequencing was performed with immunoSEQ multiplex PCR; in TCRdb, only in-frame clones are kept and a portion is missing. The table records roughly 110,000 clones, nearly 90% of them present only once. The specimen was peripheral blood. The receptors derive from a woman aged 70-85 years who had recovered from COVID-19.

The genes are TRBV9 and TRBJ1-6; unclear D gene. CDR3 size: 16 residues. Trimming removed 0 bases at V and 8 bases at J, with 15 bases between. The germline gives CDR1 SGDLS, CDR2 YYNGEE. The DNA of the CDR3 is TGTGCCAGCAGCGTAGCCCTGGATGCTCGGGATTCACCCCTCCACTTT. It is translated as CASSVALDARDSPLHF. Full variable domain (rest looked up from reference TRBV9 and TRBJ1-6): DSGVTQTPKHLITATGQRVTLRCSPRSGDLSVYWYQQSLDQGLQFLIQYYNGEERAKGNILERFSAQQFPDLHSELNLSSLELGDSALYFCASSVALDARDSPLHFGNGTRLTVT.

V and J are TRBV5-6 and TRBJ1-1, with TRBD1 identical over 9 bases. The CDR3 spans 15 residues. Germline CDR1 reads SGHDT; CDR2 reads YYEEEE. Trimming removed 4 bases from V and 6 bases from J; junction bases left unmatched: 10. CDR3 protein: CASSTQMTGGSEAFF. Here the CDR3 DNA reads TGTGCCAGCAGCACCCAGATGACAGGGGGGTCTGAAGCTTTCTTT. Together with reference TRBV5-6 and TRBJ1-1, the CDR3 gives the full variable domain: DAGVTQSPTHLIKTRGQQVTLRCSPKSGHDTVSWYQQALGQGPQFIFQYYEEEERQRGNFPDRFSGHQFPNYSSELNVNALLLGDSALYLCASSTQMTGGSEAFFGQGTRLTVV.